Detailed here is one T cell receptor beta chain. Its specificity is not known. The method was immunoSEQ multiplex PCR; TCRdb's version includes in-frame clones alone and lacks a portion of them. Altogether about 420,000 clones are present, around 87% being singletons, with the ten largest covering about 4%. Treatment here: 19 received Ad26.COV2.S at low or high dose, single or two shots; roughly 5 received placebo; per-sample allocation not given. Specimens were obtained on day 63 following the first vaccine or placebo injection. At a Boston site, the person donating was an adult of 18-55 years. These data belong to a study of Ad26.COV2.S vaccination and SARS-CoV-2 variants. At the level of the study: Each vaccinee took Ad26.COV2.S intramuscularly, once or twice 56 days apart.

Germline CDR1 is SGHVS and CDR2 is FNYEAQ. This CDR3 comprises 14 residues. The V gene lost 5 bases and the J gene lost 7 bases, with 18 bases spanning the gap. Study-level points and caveats: Reported post-vaccination CD8+ and CD4+ T cell responses to spike showed substantial breadth. Breadth measured for non-spike TCRs was similar across vaccine and placebo recipients.

The V gene is TRBV7-6, the J gene TRBJ2-7; unclear D gene. The sample in question was peripheral blood, obtained in a trial of Ad26.COV2.S vaccine versus placebo. This clonotype was obtained from a person aged 18-65 years who received the Ad26.COV2.S COVID-19 vaccine or a placebo. CDR3: CASSPETAMGEQYF. As DNA, the CDR3 is TGTGCCAGCAGCCCAGAGACGGCGATGGGGGAGCAGTACTTC.